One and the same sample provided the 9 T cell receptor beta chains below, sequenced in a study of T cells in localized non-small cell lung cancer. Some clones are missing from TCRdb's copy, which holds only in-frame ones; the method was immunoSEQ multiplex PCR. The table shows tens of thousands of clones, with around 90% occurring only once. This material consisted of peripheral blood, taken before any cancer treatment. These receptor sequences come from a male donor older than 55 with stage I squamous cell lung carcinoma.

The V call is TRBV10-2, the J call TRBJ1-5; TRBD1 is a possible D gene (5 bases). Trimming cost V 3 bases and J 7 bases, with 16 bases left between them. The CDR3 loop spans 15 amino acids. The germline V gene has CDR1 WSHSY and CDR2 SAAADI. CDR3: CASSDPGRPGQPQHF. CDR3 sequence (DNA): TGCGCCAGCAGTGACCCAGGGCGGCCTGGACAGCCCCAGCATTTT.

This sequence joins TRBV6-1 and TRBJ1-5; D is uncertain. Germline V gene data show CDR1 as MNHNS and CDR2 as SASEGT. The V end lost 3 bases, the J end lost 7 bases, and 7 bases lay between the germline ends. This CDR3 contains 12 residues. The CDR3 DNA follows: TGTGCCAGCAGTGAGGGTTTCCAGCCCCAGCATTTT. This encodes CASSEGFQPQHF.

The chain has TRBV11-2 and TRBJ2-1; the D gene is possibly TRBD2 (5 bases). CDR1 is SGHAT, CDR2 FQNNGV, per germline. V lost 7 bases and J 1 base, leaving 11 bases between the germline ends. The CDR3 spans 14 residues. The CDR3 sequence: CASTADFSYNEQFF. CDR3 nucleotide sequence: TGTGCCAGCACCGCGGACTTTTCCTACAATGAGCAGTTCTTC. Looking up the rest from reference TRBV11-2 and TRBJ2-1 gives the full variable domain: EAGVAQSPRYKIIEKRQSVAFWCNPISGHATLYWYQQILGQGPKLLIQFQNNGVVDDSQLPKDRFSAERLKGVDSTLKIQPAKLEDSAVYLCASTADFSYNEQFFGPGTRLTVL.

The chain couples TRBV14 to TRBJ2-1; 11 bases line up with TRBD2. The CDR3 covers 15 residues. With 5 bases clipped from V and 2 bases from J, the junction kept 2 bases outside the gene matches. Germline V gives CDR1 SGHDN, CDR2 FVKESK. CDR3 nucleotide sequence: TGTGCCAGCAGCTCACTAGCGGGAGCCTACAATGAGCAGTTCTTC. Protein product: CASSSLAGAYNEQFF.

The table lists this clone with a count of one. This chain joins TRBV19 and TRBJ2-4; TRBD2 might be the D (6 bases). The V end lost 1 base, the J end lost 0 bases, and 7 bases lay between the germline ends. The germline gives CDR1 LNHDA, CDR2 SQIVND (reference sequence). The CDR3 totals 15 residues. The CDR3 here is CASSIGGIAKNIQYF. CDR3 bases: TGTGCCAGTAGTATAGGCGGGATAGCCAAAAACATTCAGTACTTC.

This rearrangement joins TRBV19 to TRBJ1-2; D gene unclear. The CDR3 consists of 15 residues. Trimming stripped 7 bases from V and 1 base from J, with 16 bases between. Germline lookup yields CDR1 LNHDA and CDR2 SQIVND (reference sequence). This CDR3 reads CASKASILINYGYTF. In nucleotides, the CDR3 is TGTGCCAGTAAGGCATCGATCCTCATTAACTATGGCTACACCTTC.

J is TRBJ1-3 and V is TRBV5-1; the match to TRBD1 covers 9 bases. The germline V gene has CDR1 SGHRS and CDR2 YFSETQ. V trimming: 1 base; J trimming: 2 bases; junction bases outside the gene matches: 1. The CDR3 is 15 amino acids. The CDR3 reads CASSLTGGAGNTIYF. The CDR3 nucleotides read TGCGCCAGCAGCTTGACAGGGGGCGCTGGAAACACCATATATTTT. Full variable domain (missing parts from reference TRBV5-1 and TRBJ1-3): KAGVTQTPRYLIKTRGQQVTLSCSPISGHRSVSWYQQTPGQGLQFLFEYFSETQRNKGNFPGRFSGRQFSNSRSEMNVSTLELGDSALYLCASSLTGGAGNTIYFGEGSWLTVV.

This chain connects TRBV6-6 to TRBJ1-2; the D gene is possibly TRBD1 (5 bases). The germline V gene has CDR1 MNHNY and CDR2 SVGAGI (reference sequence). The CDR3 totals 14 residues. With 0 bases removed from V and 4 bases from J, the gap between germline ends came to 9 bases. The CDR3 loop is CASSYSSQGYGYTF. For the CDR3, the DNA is TGTGCCAGCAGTTACTCGAGCCAGGGCTATGGCTACACCTTC.

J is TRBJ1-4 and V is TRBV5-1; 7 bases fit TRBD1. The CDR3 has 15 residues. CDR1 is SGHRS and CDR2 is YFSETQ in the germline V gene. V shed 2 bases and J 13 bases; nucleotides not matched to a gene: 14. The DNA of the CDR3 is TGCGCCAGCAGCTTAGACAGGGATTCGTCCAGGGGACTGTTTTTT. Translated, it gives CASSLDRDSSRGLFF.